The entry below gives a single T cell receptor (beta chain) sequence along with its context. Germline CDR1 and CDR2: SGHTA and FQGNSA. V was shortened by 1 base and J by 5 bases, with 6 bases between the two germline ends. This CDR3 comprises 13 residues. With random hexamers, about 0.5 to 1 ug RNA was reverse transcribed. With immunoSEQ multiplex PCR, TCR beta CDR3 was amplified across 54 Vbeta and 13 Jbeta. Each CDR3 protein gets one entry after TCRdb re-called the immunoSEQ multiplex PCR reads with MiXCR. The profile covers 150,000 or so distinct CDR3 sequences, with about 91% appearing a single time and approximately 0.073% taken by the ten largest. TCR beta sequences were obtained from blood CD8+ and CD4+ T cells. The healthy controls were matched to patients by age and sex. This sample is part of a study of CD8 T cells in Susac syndrome.

Sequencing was performed on CD4+ T cells from PBMCs. The chain couples TRBV7-2 to TRBJ1-5; D gene ambiguous. The sequence was obtained from a human donor in good health. CDR3 nucleotide sequence: TGTGCCAGCAGCTTAGAGGTCGATCAGCCCCAGCATTTT. This translates into CASSLEVDQPQHF.